This T cell receptor (beta chain) came from a study of T cell responses to AZD1222 COVID-19 vaccine. Background on the study: Second-dose groups at about 4 or about 12 weeks were pooled.

Clones were read by immunoSEQ multiplex PCR, and TCRdb kept only the in-frame ones, dropping some. The sample contains 100,000 to 150,000 clones, 89% of which appear only once. Study outcomes and limitations: White British ancestry dominated among donors, who included more females, and clonal diversity was possibly underestimated.

In its sample, this clone was seen once. Its antigen remains unknown. Losses at the gene ends were 1 base for V and 7 bases for J; bases not matched to a gene: 3. The CDR3 has 14 amino acids. Germline V gene sequence: CDR1 SGHNT, CDR2 YENEEA. Sample: peripheral blood, taken on day 0 of AZD1222 vaccination. The sequence derives from an adult in good health. The chain couples TRBV11-3 to TRBJ1-2; 10 bases agree with TRBD1. Here the CDR3 DNA reads TGTGCCAGCAGCTTAGGACAGGGGGCGATTGGCTACACCTTC. It specifies CASSLGQGAIGYTF.